This T cell receptor (beta chain) was sequenced in a study of OX40 agonist ivuxolimab in advanced cancers. Overall study: Each patient was given ivuxolimab into a vein every 2 weeks, at 0.01 to 10 mg/kg. The group had a mean age of 60 years, ranged from about 20 to 85, and was around 86% male. Study conclusions and caveats: There was clonal expansion of CD4+ and CD8+ blood T cells by week 6 at 0.1 to 3.0 mg/kg.

This clone was counted only a few times. What it binds is unknown. This CDR3 is 12 amino acids long. Profiled with immunoSEQ multiplex PCR; TCRdb holds only in-frame clones, not every one. This table has roughly 24,000 clones, more than 70% appearing once. The chain has TRBV21-1 and TRBJ2-1. TRBV21-1 is a recognized pseudogene. Sequenced here: CD4+ or CD8+ T cells sorted from blood, sampled in a trial of the OX40 agonist ivuxolimab. This TCR came from an adult with an advanced solid tumor such as melanoma, head and neck, liver or kidney cancer. This CDR3 is CASSRTQNEQFF. CDR3 bases: TGTGCCAGCAGCAGAACTCAGAATGAGCAGTTCTTC.